This T cell receptor beta chain came from a study of blood T cell repertoires in COVID-19. TCRdb's copy holds only in-frame clones and misses some; the assay was immunoSEQ multiplex PCR. This table has roughly 69,000 clones, about nine tenths appearing once. The germline V gene has CDR1 KGHSH and CDR2 LQKENI. The CDR3 length is 14 residues. V shed 2 bases and J 6 bases; nucleotides not matched to a gene: 5. This chain connects TRBV18 to TRBJ2-7; 9 bases line up with TRBD1. The sequencing sample was made of peripheral blood. This clonotype was sampled from a human donor in a cohort sampled during active COVID-19. The CDR3 sequence is CASSPWTGDGEQYF. The CDR3 nucleotides are TGTGCCAGCTCACCATGGACAGGGGACGGCGAGCAGTACTTC.